The source of this T cell receptor (beta chain) is a study of blood T cells in healthy people across ages. Overall study: Template switching caught about one barcoded beta molecule for each two T cells. Study results and caveats: Age showed a roughly linear inverse relationship with TCR beta diversity per million T cells.

Germline lookup yields CDR1 DFQATT and CDR2 SNEGSKA (reference sequence). CDR3 length: 12 residues. V dropped 1 base and J dropped 3 bases, with 6 bases sitting between them. The extraction recovered at least 5.5 micrograms of total RNA per sample. A second PCR, run for about 7 to 11 cycles, used a sample-barcoded 5' primer plus a J-beta primer mix. TCRdb reprocessed the 5' RACE reads via MiXCR and lists one record per CDR3 protein. Here the sample spans fewer than 950,000 distinct CDR3 sequences, about 36% being singletons. This clonotype showed up many times. The antigen is not known. The material sequenced was blood. This receptor was identified in a man aged 18 to 35 in good health. The chain is built from TRBV20-1 and TRBJ2-5, with D perhaps TRBD1 or TRBD2 (5 bases each). The CDR3 here is CSARGGKETQYF. The CDR3 DNA sequence: TGCAGTGCTAGAGGGGGGAAAGAGACCCAGTACTTC.